Presented here are 24 T cell receptor beta chains from one specimen sequenced in a study of post-analysis software for immune sequencing data. Prepared libraries of TCR beta cDNA carried unique molecular identifiers. TCRdb reprocessed the PCR reads with MiXCR, giving one entry per CDR3 protein. The table lists roughly 540,000 distinct CDR3 sequences, approximately 34% of them singletons. Findings and limits, study-wide: Included in a set of four or five TRBV segments more frequent in patients than controls were TRBV5-6, TRBV5-1 and TRBV20-1.

These receptors' antigens are unknown. Source material: blood. The receptors were sampled from a girl aged 2-17 years with multiple sclerosis.

V is TRBV7-2 and J is TRBJ1-1, with 9 bases that match TRBD1. CDR1 SGHTA and CDR2 FQGNSA come from the germline V gene. This CDR3 has 15 amino acids. V shed 4 bases and J 7 bases; nucleotides not matched to a gene: 10. The CDR3 DNA sequence: TGTGCCAGCAGCTCCCCCGGGACAGGGATCGGTGAAGCTTTCTTT. Its protein is CASSSPGTGIGEAFF.

The V and J genes are TRBV7-9 and TRBJ2-1; 7 positions match TRBD2. This CDR3 has 13 amino acids. J was trimmed by 5 bases and V by 5 bases; bases with no gene match: 3. Looked up from germline, CDR1 is SEHNR and CDR2 is FQNEAQ (reference sequence). The CDR3 nucleotides are TGTGCCAGCAGCCCTGGGACTAACAATGAGCAGTTCTTC. Residues: CASSPGTNNEQFF. The full variable domain, rest sourced from reference TRBV7-9 and TRBJ2-1, is DTGVSQNPRHKITKRGQNVTFRCDPISEHNRLYWYRQTLGQGPEFLTYFQNEAQLEKSRLLSDRFSAERPKGSFSTLEIQRTEQGDSAMYLCASSPGTNNEQFFGPGTRLTVL.

The J gene is TRBJ2-2, the V gene TRBV12-3 or TRBV12-4; 8 nucleotides agree with TRBD1. V trimming: 7 bases; J trimming: 4 bases; junction bases outside the gene matches: 5. The CDR3 is made up of 14 amino acids. CDR3 nucleotides: TGTGCCAGCAAGACAGGGGCGCGCACCGGGGAGCTGTTTTTT. Protein: CASKTGARTGELFF.

CDR3 protein: CASIRGQGASYSNQPQHF. CDR3 nucleotide sequence: TGTGCCAGCATCCGTGGACAGGGGGCCAGCTATAGCAATCAGCCCCAGCATTTT. The chain uses TRBV6-1 and TRBJ1-5; 11 positions match TRBD1. The V and J ends lost 7 bases and 0 bases, in that order; junction bases with no gene match: 11. The CDR3 runs 18 residues. CDR1 is MNHNS and CDR2 is SASEGT in the germline V gene.

This clonotype was seen a handful of times. The chain joins TRBV20-1 to TRBJ2-5, with 11 bases that match TRBD2. Germline V gene sequence: CDR1 DFQATT, CDR2 SNEGSKA (reference sequence). The CDR3 has 15 amino acids. V gave up 1 base and J gave up 7 bases; unmatched junction bases: 8. The CDR3 protein is CSARVAGGPGWTQYF. Here the CDR3 DNA reads TGCAGTGCTAGAGTAGCGGGGGGGCCCGGTTGGACCCAGTACTTC.

The chain couples TRBV20-1 to TRBJ2-1; TRBD2 agrees at 10 bases. J was trimmed by 2 bases and V by 6 bases; bases with no gene match: 7. From germline, CDR1 is DFQATT and CDR2 SNEGSKA (reference sequence). This CDR3 contains 15 residues. CDR3 nucleotide sequence: TGCAGTGCCACCCCCAGCGGGGGGGCCTACAATGAGCAGTTCTTC. Its protein is CSATPSGGAYNEQFF.

In its sample, this clonotype was seen a few times. The chain has TRBV4-1 and TRBJ2-7; D may match TRBD1 or TRBD2 (5 bases each). The CDR3 extends over 15 amino acids. The V end lost 0 bases, the J end lost 6 bases, and 15 bases lay between the germline ends. In germline, CDR1 is MGHRA, CDR2 YSYEKL. The CDR3 sequence is CASSQEGPRFPEQYF. The CDR3 DNA reads as TGCGCCAGCAGCCAAGAGGGACCTAGATTCCCCGAGCAGTACTTC.

The chain uses TRBV3-1 and TRBJ2-7; D unresolved. Trimming pared 0 bases from V and 0 bases from J, leaving 6 bases between. Germline V gene sequence: CDR1 LGHDT, CDR2 YNNKEL (reference sequence). CDR3 length: 14 amino acids. The CDR3 spells CASSQDGSSYEQYF. CDR3 nucleotides: TGTGCCAGCAGCCAAGATGGTAGCTCCTACGAGCAGTACTTC.

The chain is built from TRBV5-1 and TRBJ2-7; D may be TRBD1 (5 bases). With 0 bases removed from V and 1 base from J, the gap between germline ends came to 11 bases. Looked up from germline, CDR1 is SGHRS and CDR2 is YFSETQ. This CDR3 contains 15 residues. The CDR3: CASSLEGVGSYEQYF. The CDR3, as DNA: TGCGCCAGCAGCTTGGAAGGGGTTGGGTCCTACGAGCAGTACTTC.

The chain links TRBV27 to TRBJ1-2; D might be TRBD1 (6 bases). The CDR3 runs to 15 residues. The V gene lost 4 bases and the J gene lost 3 bases, with 15 bases spanning the gap. Per the germline V gene, CDR1 is MNHEY and CDR2 is SMNVEV (reference sequence). The CDR3 DNA is TGTGCCAGCAGTTCCGAACTCGGGACATACTATGGCTACACCTTC. It specifies CASSSELGTYYGYTF.

The rearrangement uses TRBV2 and TRBJ2-7; a possible D gene is TRBD1 (5 bases). The assigned J gene may be wrong: the sequence end matches TRBJ2-5 better. The CDR3 runs to 13 residues. Germline CDR1 SNHLY, CDR2 FYNNEI. CDR3 amino acids: CASSEQGWETQYF. The CDR3 coding sequence is TGTGCCAGCAGTGAACAGGGTTGGGAGACCCAGTACTTC.

In its sample, this clonotype was seen once. This chain links TRBV5-6 with TRBJ2-1, with TRBD1 as a possible D gene (6 bases). The CDR3 covers 13 residues. Germline V gene sequence: CDR1 SGHDT, CDR2 YYEEEE. Trimming left V 2 bases short and J 10 bases short, with 13 bases between. DNA of the CDR3: TGTGCCAGCAGCTTCCAACAGGGTACCGAGCAGTTCTTC. Translated: CASSFQQGTEQFF.

The genes are TRBV20-1 and TRBJ2-1; D gene unclear. The V and J ends lost 0 bases and 9 bases respectively, with 9 bases between them. This CDR3 is 12 amino acids long. CDR1 is DFQATT, CDR2 SNEGSKA, per germline (reference sequence). The CDR3 region has the DNA TGCAGTGCTAGAGATTTTGCTGCTGAGCAGTTCTTC. Protein: CSARDFAAEQFF.

This clonotype was seen a handful of times. This chain uses TRBV5-1 with TRBJ2-5, with 8 bases fitting TRBD2. Germline V CDR1 and CDR2: SGHRS, YFSETQ. The J segment lost 5 bases and the V segment lost 6 bases, leaving 9 bases of the junction unmatched. The CDR3 spans 14 residues. DNA for the CDR3: TGCGCCAGCATGCGGGGGGCGCAACTGGAGACCCAGTACTTC. It translates to CASMRGAQLETQYF.

This chain joins TRBV4-1 and TRBJ1-1, with 9 bases aligning to TRBD1. This CDR3 is 14 amino acids long. After removal of 8 bases from V and 4 bases from J, the junction contained 8 bases not matched to a gene. Germline V CDR1 and CDR2: MGHRA, YSYEKL. DNA of the CDR3: TGCGCCAGCGGGGGACAGGGTTCGGGCACTGAAGCTTTCTTT. This translates into CASGGQGSGTEAFF.

In this sample, this clonotype turned up a few times. The V call is TRBV4-2, the J call TRBJ2-7, with 8 bases fitting TRBD1. The CDR3 length is 16 residues. V lost 3 bases, J lost 0 bases, and 7 bases stayed unmatched. Germline loops: CDR1 LGHNA, CDR2 YNFKEQ. The CDR3 nucleotides are TGTGCCAGCAGCCAGGAGAGACAGGGGATCTCCTACGAGCAGTACTTC. Its translation is CASSQERQGISYEQYF.

Regarding this clonotype: The junction and the germline gene differ at one end; a read error may be behind it. The rearrangement links TRBV7-9 to TRBJ1-2, with TRBD1 matching 10 bases. The CDR3 totals 14 residues. CDR1 and CDR2 (germline): SEHNR, FQNEAQ (reference sequence). Here the CDR3 reads CVSSPARDRGGYTF. CDR3 bases: TGTGTCAGCAGCCCCGCTCGGGACAGGGGTGGCTACACCTTC.

As regards this clonotype: Here the CDR3 omits its conserved ending phenylalanine or tryptophan, so a read error is the likely source. The chain combines TRBV5-1 with TRBJ1-2, with TRBD1 matching over 7 bases. The CDR3 runs 13 residues. V lost 2 bases, J lost 5 bases, and 3 bases stayed unmatched. Germline lookup yields CDR1 SGHRS and CDR2 YFSETQ. DNA for the CDR3: TGCGCCAGCAGCTTCGACAGGGCTTATGGCTACACCTCC. This encodes CASSFDRAYGYTS.

The V and J genes are TRBV9 and TRBJ1-2; D remains ambiguous. The germline CDR1 and CDR2 sequences are SGDLS and YYNGEE. The CDR3 spans 13 residues. The V gene lost 0 bases and the J gene lost 7 bases, with 10 bases spanning the gap. CDR3 amino acids: CASSVVGKVGYTF. CDR3 nucleotides: TGTGCCAGCAGCGTAGTAGGCAAGGTTGGCTACACCTTC.

A note on this clonotype: The missing conserved phenylalanine or tryptophan at the end of this CDR3 makes a read error likely. The V gene is TRBV12-3 or TRBV12-4, the J gene TRBJ2-5; D remains unclear. CDR3 length: 12 residues. The CDR3 sequence is CASSLTQEAQYS. For the CDR3, the DNA is TGTGCCAGCAGTTTGACACAAGAGGCCCAGTACTCC.

This clonotype was found a few times. The rearrangement uses TRBV12-3 or TRBV12-4 and TRBJ2-1, with D tentatively TRBD2 (6 bases). This CDR3 is 15 amino acids long. The V end was cut by 5 bases, the J end by 8 bases, with 19 bases between. Written as DNA, the CDR3 is TGTGCCAGCAGTCCCGACCGGGGAGGATGGGATGAGCAGTTCTTC. Residues: CASSPDRGGWDEQFF.

In its sample, this clonotype was seen a few times. The chain links TRBV20-1 to TRBJ2-1, with D perhaps matching TRBD1 (5 bases). CDR3 size: 15 residues. Germline V CDR1 and CDR2: DFQATT, SNEGSKA (reference sequence). The ends were cut back, 4 bases at V and 2 bases at J, with 15 bases in the middle. CDR3: CSATPAKGTYNEQFF. As DNA, the CDR3 is TGCAGTGCTACCCCCGCTAAGGGGACCTACAATGAGCAGTTCTTC.

In its sample, this clonotype was seen a few times. The rearrangement joins TRBV7-2 to TRBJ2-3, with D tentatively TRBD1 (6 bases). Germline loops: CDR1 SGHTA, CDR2 FQGNSA. Between the trimmed V and J ends, which lost 5 bases and 4 bases, there was a span of 16 bases. The CDR3 sequence is 15 residues long. The CDR3 coding sequence is TGTGCCAGCAGCCCTACACAGGGCAGCGCAGATACGCAGTATTTT. Amino acid sequence: CASSPTQGSADTQYF.

V and J are TRBV20-1 and TRBJ2-7; the match to TRBD1 covers 9 bases. This CDR3 spans 13 amino acids. With V trimmed by 3 bases and J by 0 bases, 0 bases remained unmatched. Germline values: CDR1 DFQATT, CDR2 SNEGSKA (reference sequence). CDR3 amino acids: CSARTGGSYEQYF. CDR3 nucleotides: TGCAGTGCTAGGACAGGGGGCTCCTACGAGCAGTACTTC.